The clone carrying this T cell receptor beta chain was seen a few times. Its antigen is undetermined. The data were obtained in a study of T cells in tumors after PD-1 blockade. The overall study: Prior checkpoint blockade, systemic immunosuppressant use, or anti-cancer therapy within 4 weeks excluded patients. A subset received ongoing vismodegib 150 mg daily alongside anti-PD-1 therapy. Study findings and constraints: Blood contained about 43% of the tumor's TCR clonotypes.

The CDR3 is made up of 14 amino acids. Germline trimming cut 5 bases from V and 5 bases from J; bases unmatched to any gene: 9. Germline V gene sequence: CDR1 SEHNR, CDR2 FQNEAQ (reference sequence). Profiled with immunoSEQ multiplex PCR; TCRdb holds only in-frame clones, not every one. The data contain over 60,000 clones, about 74% of them singletons. The starting material was PBMCs, obtained after anti-PD-1 treatment. The chain is built from TRBV7-9 and TRBJ2-7; 7 positions agree with TRBD2. The source of this sequence is a human donor with basal cell carcinoma. The DNA of the CDR3 is TGTGCCAGCAGCCCTCGGGAGGTTCGGGACGAGCAGTACTTC. This encodes CASSPREVRDEQYF.